One TCR beta chain is described in this entry. Looked up from germline, CDR1 is GTSNPN and CDR2 is SVGIG (reference sequence). V was cut by 4 bases and J by 3 bases, with 22 bases left in between. This CDR3 has 16 residues. Only in-frame clones appear in the TCRdb table, and some are missing; sequencing was by immunoSEQ multiplex PCR. The repertoire includes a few million clones, more than 90% of them detected once, and roughly 0.13% sits in the top ten. The data were obtained in a study of shared clonotypes between healthy human individuals. J is TRBJ2-7 and V is TRBV30, with D perhaps TRBD1 or TRBD2 (5 bases each). Source material: naive CD4+ T cells sorted from blood. Subset denoted: CD45RA+ positively selected. The receptor's source is a man between 18 and 29 years old in good health. Here the CDR3 DNA reads TGTGCCTGGAATCCTCCGGTGGCGGGCACAGGCTACGAGCAGTACTTC. It translates to CAWNPPVAGTGYEQYF.